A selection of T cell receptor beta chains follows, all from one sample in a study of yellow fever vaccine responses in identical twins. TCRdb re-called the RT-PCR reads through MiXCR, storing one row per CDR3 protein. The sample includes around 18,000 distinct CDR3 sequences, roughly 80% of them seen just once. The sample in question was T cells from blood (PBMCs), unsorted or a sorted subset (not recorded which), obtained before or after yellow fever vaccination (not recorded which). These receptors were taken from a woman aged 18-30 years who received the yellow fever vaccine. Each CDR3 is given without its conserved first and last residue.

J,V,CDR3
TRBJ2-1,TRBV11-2,ASSSDERKQF
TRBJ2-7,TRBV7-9,ASSMDRIEQY
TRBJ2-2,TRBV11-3,ASSLVASGNTGELF
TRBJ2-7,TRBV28,ASSFFLQYYEQY
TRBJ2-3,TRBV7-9,ASSTPTSGTDTQY
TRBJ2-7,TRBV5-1,ASRITSGGNGYEQY
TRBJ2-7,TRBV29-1,SVEGPVYEQY
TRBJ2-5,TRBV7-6,ASSLGEAGVGTQY
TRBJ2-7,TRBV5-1,ASSSARSEVYEQY
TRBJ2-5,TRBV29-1,SVGSGQGWVQETQY
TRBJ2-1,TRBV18,ASSPEGYNEQF
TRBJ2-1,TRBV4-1,ASSQVESNEQF
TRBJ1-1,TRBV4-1,ASSQDGRAAGAF
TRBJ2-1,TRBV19,ASSQGLRWENEQF
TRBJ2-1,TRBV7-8,ASSLDPTYNEQF
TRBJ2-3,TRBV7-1,ASRGGSSGGSTDTQY
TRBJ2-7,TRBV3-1,ASSQDAHREQY
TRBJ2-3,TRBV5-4,ASSFGQRTDTQY
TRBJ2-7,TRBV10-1,ASSGAYEQY
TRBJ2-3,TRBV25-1,AADSGSQRPDTQY
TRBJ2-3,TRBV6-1,ASRSATDTQY
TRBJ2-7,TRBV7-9,ASSLAGLVYEQY
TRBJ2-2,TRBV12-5,ASGLDRPQGGGTGELF
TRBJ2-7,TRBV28,ASTTIQAYEQY
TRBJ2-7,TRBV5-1,ASNSGTGSYEQY
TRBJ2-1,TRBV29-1,SVETYNEQF
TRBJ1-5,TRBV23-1,ASSQYRGTYSNQPQH
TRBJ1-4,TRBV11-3,ASSTTGTREKLF
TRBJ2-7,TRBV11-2,ASSLISGGRDEQY
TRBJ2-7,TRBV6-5,ASSYSVLSYEQY
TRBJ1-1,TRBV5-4,ASSFYGPGGTEAF
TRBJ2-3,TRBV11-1,ASSWDREPSTDTQY
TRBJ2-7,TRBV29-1,SVRLAASYEQY
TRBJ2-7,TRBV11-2,ASSSLGGAGSEQY
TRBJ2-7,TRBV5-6,ASRQGYGYEQY
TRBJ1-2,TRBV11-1,ASSRTGQGAGGYT
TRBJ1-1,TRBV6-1,ASRGRGLGTEAF
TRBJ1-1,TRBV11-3,ASSLGVGTEAF
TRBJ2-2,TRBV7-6,ASSLRTSGRGTGELF
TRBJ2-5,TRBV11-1,ASSYILAETQY
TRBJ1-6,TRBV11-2,ASSRQSRVYNSPLH